A single sample gave rise to the 28 T cell receptor beta chains below, sequenced in a study of blood T cell repertoires in COVID-19. Assay used: immunoSEQ multiplex PCR; TCRdb lists only in-frame clones, some missing. The table includes about 140,000 clones, 80% to 85% detected once. The sequenced sample was PBMCs or T cells enriched from blood (not recorded which). Source of these receptors: a man aged 35 to 55 with acute COVID-19.

The chain couples TRBV18 to TRBJ1-5; D not resolved. The CDR3 contains 15 residues. V lost 2 bases to trimming and J lost 1 base, with 9 bases between them. Germline values: CDR1 KGHSH, CDR2 LQKENI. The CDR3 spells CASSPIPLSNQPQHF. DNA of the CDR3: TGTGCCAGCTCACCAATCCCTTTGAGCAATCAGCCCCAGCATTTT.

In DNA, the CDR3 is TGTGCCAGCCGTTTGACCGGGGAGCTGTTTTTT. Its translation is CASRLTGELFF. The rearrangement links TRBV7-9 to TRBJ2-2, with unresolved D. Per germline, CDR1 SEHNR and CDR2 FQNEAQ (reference sequence). The CDR3 spans 11 residues. V was trimmed by 8 bases and J by 5 bases, leaving 6 bases between them.

The J gene is TRBJ1-5, the V gene TRBV1. TRBV1 is assigned pseudogene status. The CDR3 contains 14 residues. Written as DNA, the CDR3 is TGCACCAGCAGCCATAGAGAGGTGGTTCAGCCCCAGCATTTT. Amino acids: CTSSHREVVQPQHF.

This chain links TRBV19 with TRBJ2-7; no definite D call. The germline V and J ends were trimmed by 2 bases and 3 bases, with 14 bases remaining between them. Germline CDR1 is LNHDA and CDR2 is SQIVND (reference sequence). The CDR3 has 15 amino acids. The DNA for the CDR3 is TGTGCCAGTAGTATAACCCCAGGTTCCTTCTACGAGCAGTACTTC. This encodes CASSITPGSFYEQYF.

The J gene is TRBJ1-3, the V gene TRBV5-1; 7 nucleotides agree with TRBD1. V gave up 0 bases and J gave up 4 bases; unmatched junction bases: 4. Germline V CDR1 and CDR2: SGHRS, YFSETQ. The CDR3 is 15 residues long. The CDR3 DNA follows: TGCGCCAGCAGCTTGGAGGGGGCGCGCGGAAACACCATATATTTT. Its translation: CASSLEGARGNTIYF.

The chain employs TRBV5-4 and TRBJ1-6; D uncertain. Germline V lookup: CDR1 SGHNT, CDR2 YYREEE (reference sequence). V dropped 0 bases and J dropped 7 bases, with 8 bases sitting between them. The length of the CDR3 is 14 residues. The CDR3 protein is CASSLDGSNSPLHF. CDR3 DNA: TGTGCCAGCAGCTTGGACGGGAGCAATTCACCCCTCCACTTT.

V usage is TRBV28 and J usage is TRBJ2-2, with D possibly being TRBD1 (5 bases). The V gene lost 1 base and the J gene lost 0 bases, with 18 bases spanning the gap. CDR1 MDHEN and CDR2 SYDVKM come from the germline V gene. The CDR3 contains 19 residues. CDR3 residues: CASSLSSLGKGSNTGELFF. The CDR3 DNA reads as TGTGCCAGCAGTTTATCGAGTTTAGGCAAGGGGTCGAACACCGGGGAGCTGTTTTTT.

The chain is built from TRBV5-5 and TRBJ2-1; tentative D call: TRBD2 (6 bases). CDR1 is SGHKS, CDR2 YYEKEE, per germline (reference sequence). The CDR3 totals 15 residues. V was cut by 0 bases and J by 5 bases, with 12 bases left in between. The CDR3 bases are TGTGCCAGCAGCTTGGACGGGAGATCCCACAATGAGCAGTTCTTC. Translation gives CASSLDGRSHNEQFF.

J is TRBJ2-3 and V is TRBV18; 7 positions match TRBD2. The CDR3 is 16 residues long. Germline values: CDR1 KGHSH, CDR2 LQKENI. V was clipped by 1 base and J by 0 bases; unmatched bases: 4. CDR3 DNA sequence: TGTGCCAGCTCACCACGAAGCGGGGTTAGCACAGATACGCAGTATTTT. Its translation: CASSPRSGVSTDTQYF.

This chain links TRBV11-2 with TRBJ2-7, with 8 bases lining up with TRBD1. The ends lost 0 bases at V and 0 bases at J; junction bases unmatched: 10. The CDR3 is made up of 18 amino acids. Germline V lookup: CDR1 SGHAT, CDR2 FQNNGV. DNA of the CDR3: TGTGCCAGCAGCTTAGAGTACTGGGGACAGGTGAGCTCCTACGAGCAGTACTTC. Amino acids: CASSLEYWGQVSSYEQYF.

The CDR3 region is CASSLGLVYEQYF. In nucleotides, the CDR3 is TGTGCCAGCAGCTTAGGACTAGTCTACGAGCAGTACTTC. The J gene is TRBJ2-7, the V gene TRBV7-9; TRBD2 is a possible D gene (6 bases). The CDR3 totals 13 residues. Germline-derived CDR1 and CDR2 are SEHNR and FQNEAQ (reference sequence). The V end was cut by 1 base, the J end by 3 bases, with 7 bases between.

The chain carries TRBV7-8 and TRBJ2-1; 7 bases are a match to TRBD2. With V trimmed by 1 base and J by 2 bases, 5 bases remained unmatched. This CDR3 contains 16 residues. From germline, CDR1 is SGHVS and CDR2 FQNEAQ. The CDR3 nucleotides read TGTGCCAGCAGCTTAGTCAGCGGGATTACCTACAATGAGCAGTTCTTC. Translated, it gives CASSLVSGITYNEQFF.

The chain carries TRBV7-9 and TRBJ1-2; 7 bases align to TRBD1. The ends lost 3 bases at V and 7 bases at J; junction bases unmatched: 14. Germline CDR1 is SEHNR and CDR2 is FQNEAQ (reference sequence). This CDR3 spans 16 amino acids. CDR3 region: CASSFRTGLGLFGYTF. The DNA of the CDR3 is TGTGCCAGCAGCTTTAGGACAGGCCTAGGTCTCTTTGGCTACACCTTC.

This chain uses TRBV28 with TRBJ2-7, with D perhaps TRBD1 (5 bases). V lost 5 bases, J lost 3 bases, and 14 bases lay in between. Germline assignment: CDR1 MDHEN and CDR2 SYDVKM. There are 14 residues in the CDR3. CDR3 DNA sequence: TGTGCCAGCAGTACCCCGACAGTGATCTACGAGCAGTACTTC. This translates into CASSTPTVIYEQYF.

The V gene is TRBV18, the J gene TRBJ2-5; TRBD2 matches 10 bases. This CDR3 has 17 amino acids. Per the germline V gene, CDR1 is KGHSH and CDR2 is LQKENI. V lost 4 bases and J lost 2; bases outside the gene matches: 10. CDR3 DNA: TGTGCCAGCTCACAAGAAGCGGGAGGGGGAGAGCAAGAGACCCAGTACTTC. Its protein product is CASSQEAGGGEQETQYF.

This clone was seen once. The chain carries TRBV19 and TRBJ2-7, with a possible D match to TRBD1 (6 bases). CDR1 and CDR2 (germline): LNHDA, SQIVND (reference sequence). The CDR3 has 13 amino acids. V was pared by 2 bases and J by 3 bases, with 8 bases between. Here the CDR3 reads CASSISGDYEQYF. The CDR3 DNA is TGTGCCAGTAGTATATCAGGGGACTACGAGCAGTACTTC.

V is TRBV28 and J is TRBJ1-5; 10 positions agree with TRBD1. The V segment lost 6 bases and the J segment 6 bases; nucleotides outside the gene matches: 8. This CDR3 has 15 amino acids. Germline CDR1 MDHEN, CDR2 SYDVKM. CDR3 in DNA: TGTGCCAGCAGCACGACAGGGGGCTTCGGTCAGCCCCAGCATTTT. Its protein product is CASSTTGGFGQPQHF.

The chain employs TRBV14 and TRBJ2-3; the match to TRBD2 covers 11 bases. The germline gives CDR1 SGHDN, CDR2 FVKESK. V shed 1 base, J shed 4 bases, and the junction held 1 base outside the gene matches. The CDR3 has 15 residues. CDR3 DNA: TGTGCCAGCAGCCAAGTACTAGCGGGAGCAGATACGCAGTATTTT. Its translation: CASSQVLAGADTQYF.

The chain links TRBV6-5 to TRBJ1-3, with no clear D. Per the germline V gene, CDR1 is MNHEY and CDR2 is SVGAGI. V was trimmed by 10 bases and J by 0 bases, leaving 10 bases between them. This CDR3 contains 13 residues. As DNA, the CDR3 is TGTGCCACCTCGGGAGTCTCTGGAAACACCATATATTTT. Amino acids: CATSGVSGNTIYF.

The rearrangement links TRBV5-1 to TRBJ2-1; TRBD1 matches 9 bases. V shed 4 bases, J shed 2 bases, and the junction held 7 bases outside the gene matches. The CDR3 has 16 amino acids. CDR1 and CDR2 (germline): SGHRS, YFSETQ. The CDR3 DNA reads TGCGCCAGCAGCACCGCCGGGACAGGGACCTACAATGAGCAGTTCTTC. This translates into CASSTAGTGTYNEQFF.

The gene calls are TRBV6-5 and TRBJ1-2; D call uncertain. Germline lookup yields CDR1 MNHEY and CDR2 SVGAGI. The CDR3 has 14 residues. V lost 10 bases, J lost 5 bases, and 20 bases lay in between. Here the CDR3 DNA reads TGTGCCACATCGAGGAGCCCGGAGGGTTATGGCTACACCTTC. Translated: CATSRSPEGYGYTF.

Only a few counts were recorded for this clone. The chain is built from TRBV4-3 and TRBJ2-1; 8 positions agree with TRBD1. The CDR3 has 16 residues. Germline lookup yields CDR1 LGHNA and CDR2 YSLEER. The V segment lost 0 bases and the J segment 8 bases; nucleotides outside the gene matches: 9. CDR3 amino acids: CASSQEYPGGRHEQFF. CDR3 nucleotides: TGCGCCAGCAGCCAAGAATACCCAGGGGGCCGACATGAGCAGTTCTTC.

The V and J genes are TRBV15 and TRBJ2-7; 7 bases are a match to TRBD1. The CDR3 covers 15 residues. Germline assignment: CDR1 LNHNV and CDR2 YYDKDF (reference sequence). The ends lost 3 bases at V and 3 bases at J; junction bases unmatched: 8. CDR3 DNA: TGTGCCACCAGCAGCGAGAGGACAGGCTTCTACGAGCAGTACTTC. This gives the protein CATSSERTGFYEQYF.

The chain recombines TRBV5-1 with TRBJ2-1; TRBD2 is a possible D gene (5 bases). The CDR3 covers 16 residues. Germline V CDR1 and CDR2: SGHRS, YFSETQ. V was trimmed by 0 bases and J by 0 bases, leaving 10 bases between them. CDR3 residues: CASSLVAPSSYNEQFF. The CDR3 DNA follows: TGCGCCAGCAGCTTGGTAGCGCCCAGCTCCTACAATGAGCAGTTCTTC.

The rearrangement joins TRBV28 to TRBJ2-5, with 9 bases identical to TRBD2. Germline lookup yields CDR1 MDHEN and CDR2 SYDVKM. The CDR3 has 15 amino acids. V lost 6 bases, J lost 5 bases, and 10 bases stayed unmatched. The CDR3 sequence: CASSGTAGGRETQYF. Here the CDR3 DNA reads TGTGCCAGCAGCGGGACGGCGGGAGGGCGCGAGACCCAGTACTTC.

This clone has just one count. The chain joins TRBV29-1 to TRBJ1-1; no firm D call. The CDR3 length is 14 residues. Germline CDR1 is SQVTM and CDR2 is ANQGSEA. The ends were cut back, 1 base at V and 2 bases at J, with 11 bases in the middle. As DNA, the CDR3 is TGCAGCGTTGAAGGTCGTCGGGGTAACACTGAAGCTTTCTTT. It is translated as CSVEGRRGNTEAFF.

CDR3 loop: CSANRDYGYTF. In DNA, the CDR3 is TGCAGTGCTAACAGGGACTATGGCTACACCTTC. V is TRBV20-1 and J is TRBJ1-2; D may be TRBD1 (6 bases). Germline assignment: CDR1 DFQATT and CDR2 SNEGSKA (reference sequence). V was clipped by 4 bases and J by 3 bases, with 6 bases between them. The CDR3 runs to 11 residues.

The chain recombines TRBV5-1 with TRBJ1-1; the D gene is possibly TRBD1 (6 bases). V lost 4 bases and J lost 4, with 14 bases in between. The CDR3 covers 14 residues. Germline V gives CDR1 SGHRS, CDR2 YFSETQ. CDR3 amino acids: CASSPDSQVTEAFF. CDR3 nucleotides: TGCGCCAGCAGCCCGGACAGCCAGGTCACTGAAGCTTTCTTT.